This T cell receptor beta chain was profiled in a study of blood T cell repertoires in COVID-19. Study information: Spain, Italy and the United States supplied samples that represented acute and convalescent COVID-19.

Deletions cut 4 bases from V and 3 bases from J, with 13 bases between. The CDR3 sequence is 15 residues long. Germline-derived CDR1 and CDR2 are LGHDT and YNNKEL (reference sequence). Authors' processing steps: It was from reference gene primer amplification that nucleated cell counts were estimated. The method was immunoSEQ multiplex PCR; TCRdb's version includes in-frame clones alone and lacks a portion of them. The D gene and trimming were derived from the DNA, and the V and J assignments and clone size from that table. The sample consists of about 160,000 clones, more than 75% of them appearing once.

The chain has TRBV3-1 (or the pseudogene TRBV3-2) and TRBJ2-1, with D maybe TRBD2 (5 bases). The TCR originated in a man aged 60-69 years with active or convalescent COVID-19. The sequenced material came from peripheral blood. Written as DNA, the CDR3 is TGTGCCAGCAGCCCCGCCCGGGAAAACTACAATGAGCAGTTCTTC. Translated, it gives CASSPARENYNEQFF.